These T cell receptor beta chains were read from a single sample in a study of T cell repertoires in cytomegalovirus infection. These receptors' targets are unknown. MiXCR, applied by TCRdb to the reads, yields one record per CDR3 protein. The sample consists of about 570,000 distinct CDR3 sequences, over 35% of them appearing once. The starting material was cultured PBMCs, obtained from culture after CMV antigen stimulation. These TCRs come from a human donor in good health (CMV status not recorded). Some clones in this sample may be carry-over from other donors' samples. CDR3s include the opening cysteine and the closing phenylalanine or tryptophan. A D gene is named only where the DNA matches it firmly. Expanded clones get a size class; other rows say once, few or many, or leave the size out.

d_gene,abundance,j_gene,v_gene,CDR3aa,CDR3nt
.,.,TRBJ1-1,TRBV5-1,CASSPNVAQSTEAFF,TGCGCCAGCAGCCCGAACGTCGCGCAGAGCACTGAAGCTTTCTTT
.,few,TRBJ2-5,TRBV7-6,CASSTRQVSVETQYF,TGTGCCAGCAGCACCCGACAGGTGTCGGTAGAGACCCAGTACTTC
TRBD2,.,TRBJ2-3,TRBV5-6,CASSLWGTSERRDTQYF,TGTGCCAGCAGCTTGTGGGGGACTAGCGAGCGGAGGGATACGCAGTATTTT
.,many,TRBJ1-5,TRBV7-9,CASSLAVRGVSNQPQHF,TGTGCCAGCAGCTTAGCGGTCAGGGGTGTTAGCAATCAGCCCCAGCATTTT
.,.,TRBJ1-6,TRBV7-2,CASSPGASYNSPLHF,TGTGCCAGCAGCCCCGGGGCCTCCTATAATTCACCCCTCCACTTT
TRBD2,few,TRBJ2-1,TRBV4-1,CASSQDPFVGLAAAYNEQFF,TGCGCCAGCAGCCAAGATCCGTTCGTTGGACTAGCTGCGGCTTACAATGAGCAGTTCTTC
.,once,TRBJ2-3,TRBV2,CASSVTGSRSDTQYF,TGTGCCAGCAGTGTTACGGGGAGTCGATCGGATACGCAGTATTTT
.,few,TRBJ1-1,TRBV6-2/TRBV6-3,CASSDFHTEAFF,TGTGCCAGCAGTGATTTTCACACTGAAGCTTTCTTT
TRBD2,.,TRBJ2-1,TRBV7-2,CASRSGLAASYNEQFF,TGTGCCAGCCGTTCAGGGCTAGCGGCGTCCTACAATGAGCAGTTCTTC
TRBD2,many,TRBJ2-5,TRBV7-8,CASSLTAGLQETQYF,TGTGCCAGCAGCTTAACAGCGGGGCTCCAAGAGACCCAGTACTTC
TRBD1,.,TRBJ1-2,TRBV27,CASSFTTGANYGYTF,TGTGCCAGCAGTTTTACGACAGGGGCTAACTATGGCTACACCTTC
TRBD2,.,TRBJ2-1,TRBV20-1,CSARVAGLRNEQFF,TGCAGTGCTAGAGTAGCGGGATTAAGGAATGAGCAGTTCTTC
.,.,TRBJ2-7,TRBV28,CASSQPAVGYEQYF,TGTGCCAGCAGTCAACCCGCTGTTGGGTACGAGCAGTACTTC
.,.,TRBJ2-5,TRBV6-2/TRBV6-3,CATETLRAKGETQYF,TGTGCCACCGAAACCCTCCGGGCAAAAGGGGAGACCCAGTACTTC
TRBD1,few,TRBJ1-3,TRBV7-2,CASSRDRPLSGNTIYF,TGTGCCAGCAGCAGGGACAGGCCCCTCTCTGGAAACACCATATATTTT
.,.,TRBJ2-3,TRBV7-8,CASSLVGRNTDTQYF,TGTGCCAGCAGCTTAGTGGGACGAAACACAGATACGCAGTATTTT
.,few,TRBJ2-7,TRBV7-9,CASQPVGGYFSYEQYF,TGTGCCAGCCAACCGGTCGGGGGTTATTTCTCCTACGAGCAGTACTTC
.,.,TRBJ1-1,TRBV19,CASSMCDEAFF,TGTGCCAGTAGTATGTGCGATGAAGCTTTCTTT
.,.,TRBJ2-5,TRBV6-2/TRBV6-3,CASKRTLQETQYF,TGTGCCAGCAAGAGGACACTGCAAGAGACCCAGTACTTC
.,few,TRBJ2-6,TRBV20-1,CSASRGGGANVLTF,TGCAGTGCTAGTCGCGGCGGTGGTGCCAACGTCCTGACTTTC
.,few,TRBJ2-3,TRBV4-1,CASSQEHRPDTQYF,TGCGCCAGCAGCCAAGAACACCGACCAGATACGCAGTATTTT
.,.,TRBJ2-7,TRBV7-6,CASSKGGRLYEQYF,TGTGCCAGCAGCAAAGGGGGGAGACTGTACGAGCAGTACTTC
TRBD1,.,TRBJ2-2,TRBV10-3,CATKDREVTGELFF,TGTGCCACCAAGGACAGGGAGGTCACCGGGGAGCTGTTTTTT
.,.,TRBJ2-1,TRBV6-2/TRBV6-3,CASNREASWNEQFF,TGTGCCAGCAACAGAGAGGCTAGTTGGAATGAGCAGTTCTTC
.,.,TRBJ1-5,TRBV20-1,CSARDWEAQHF,TGCAGTGCTAGAGACTGGGAAGCCCAGCATTTT
.,few,TRBJ1-5,TRBV4-1,CASSPSDRFGNQPQHF,TGCGCCAGCAGCCCCTCTGACAGGTTCGGCAATCAGCCCCAGCATTTT
TRBD2,.,TRBJ2-3,TRBV6-1,CASSLRDGGSTDTQYF,TGTGCCAGCAGTTTAAGAGACGGGGGGTCCACAGATACGCAGTATTTT
.,many,TRBJ2-1,TRBV7-2,CASSPSEGPSYNEQFF,TGTGCCAGCAGCCCCTCGGAGGGCCCCTCCTACAATGAGCAGTTCTTC
.,.,TRBJ1-2,TRBV7-9,CASSSTGLPGYTF,TGTGCCAGCAGCAGCACAGGGCTTCCCGGCTACACCTTC
.,.,TRBJ1-4,TRBV7-8,CASSFTQGNEKLFF,TGTGCCAGCAGCTTCACCCAGGGGAATGAAAAACTGTTTTTT
.,.,TRBJ2-1,TRBV7-9,CASSLAWRATDLDEQFF,TGTGCCAGCAGCTTAGCGTGGCGGGCAACCGACCTAGATGAGCAGTTCTTC
.,.,TRBJ2-1,TRBV25-1,CASSEPGTGPLQQFF,TGTGCCAGCAGTGAACCCGGGACTGGCCCTTTACAGCAGTTCTTC
.,few,TRBJ2-3,TRBV6-5,CASSSSWAESTDTQYF,TGTGCCAGCAGTTCCTCCTGGGCGGAAAGCACAGATACGCAGTATTTT
TRBD2,.,TRBJ2-7,TRBV10-3,CAISESLAGGTYEQYF,TGTGCCATCAGTGAGTCTCTAGCGGGGGGGACCTACGAGCAGTACTTC
TRBD2,.,TRBJ2-1,TRBV2,CASSETSGNNEQFF,TGTGCCAGCAGTGAGACTAGCGGGAACAATGAGCAGTTCTTC
TRBD2,.,TRBJ2-1,TRBV10-3,CAISEYRVSGGAYNEQFF,TGTGCCATCAGTGAATATCGGGTTAGCGGGGGGGCCTACAATGAGCAGTTCTTC
.,.,TRBJ1-1,TRBV19,CASTPRIFSALNTEAFF,TGTGCCAGTACCCCTCGGATCTTCTCGGCGCTCAACACTGAAGCTTTCTTT
TRBD1,few,TRBJ2-7,TRBV15,CATSIGTGSDEQYF,TGTGCCACCAGCATAGGGACAGGGTCTGACGAGCAGTACTTC
.,.,TRBJ2-3,TRBV7-2,CASSPQGSGTDTQYF,TGTGCCAGCAGTCCGCAGGGTTCTGGAACAGATACGCAGTATTTT
.,few,TRBJ2-3,TRBV7-6,CASSLRETGGYTDTQYF,TGTGCCAGCAGCTTACGGGAGACAGGAGGATACACAGATACGCAGTATTTT
TRBD2,few,TRBJ2-7,TRBV6-1,CASSEVGTRAIDEQYF,TGTGCCAGCAGTGAAGTTGGGACTAGGGCTATCGACGAGCAGTACTTC
.,few,TRBJ1-5,TRBV7-2,CASSLGADYSNQPQHF,TGTGCCAGCAGCTTAGGGGCAGATTATAGCAATCAGCCCCAGCATTTT
.,.,TRBJ2-2,TRBV15,CATSRDRGQTGELFF,TGTGCCACCAGCAGAGATCGGGGACAAACCGGGGAGCTGTTTTTT
.,.,TRBJ2-1,TRBV29-1,CSVEGLYNEQFF,TGCAGCGTTGAAGGGCTTTACAATGAGCAGTTCTTC
TRBD1,few,TRBJ2-3,TRBV6-1,CASISNRGLDTQYF,TGTGCCAGCATCAGCAACAGGGGGTTAGATACGCAGTATTTT
.,.,TRBJ2-7,TRBV10-3,CATRSFLGVSYEQYF,TGTGCCACCCGGTCCTTCTTGGGGGTTTCCTACGAGCAGTACTTC
.,.,TRBJ2-7,TRBV7-2,CASNPGRKSGEQYF,TGTGCCAGCAATCCGGGACGGAAATCGGGCGAGCAGTACTTC
.,.,TRBJ1-5,TRBV6-1,CASELTVTNQPQHF,TGTGCCAGCGAATTGACGGTAACCAATCAGCCCCAGCATTTT
.,few,TRBJ2-5,TRBV7-2,CASSWSAGVYQETQYF,TGTGCCAGCAGCTGGTCGGCTGGGGTTTATCAAGAGACCCAGTACTTC
TRBD2,.,TRBJ2-2,TRBV9,CASSSFSGGGPGGELFF,TGTGCCAGCAGCTCGTTCTCTGGCGGGGGGCCGGGCGGGGAGCTGTTTTTT
.,few,TRBJ1-1,TRBV6-2/TRBV6-3,CASSYSLNTEAFF,TGTGCCAGCAGTTACTCTTTGAACACTGAAGCTTTCTTT